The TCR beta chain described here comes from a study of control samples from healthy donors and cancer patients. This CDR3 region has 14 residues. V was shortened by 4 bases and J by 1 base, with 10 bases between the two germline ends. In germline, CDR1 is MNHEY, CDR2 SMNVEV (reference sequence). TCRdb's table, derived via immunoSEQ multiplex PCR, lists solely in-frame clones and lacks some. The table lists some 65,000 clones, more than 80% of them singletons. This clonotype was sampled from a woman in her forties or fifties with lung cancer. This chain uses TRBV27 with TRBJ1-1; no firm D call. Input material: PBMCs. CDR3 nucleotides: TGTGCCAGCAGTTACAAACACTCGAACACTGAAGCTTTCTTT. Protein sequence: CASSYKHSNTEAFF.